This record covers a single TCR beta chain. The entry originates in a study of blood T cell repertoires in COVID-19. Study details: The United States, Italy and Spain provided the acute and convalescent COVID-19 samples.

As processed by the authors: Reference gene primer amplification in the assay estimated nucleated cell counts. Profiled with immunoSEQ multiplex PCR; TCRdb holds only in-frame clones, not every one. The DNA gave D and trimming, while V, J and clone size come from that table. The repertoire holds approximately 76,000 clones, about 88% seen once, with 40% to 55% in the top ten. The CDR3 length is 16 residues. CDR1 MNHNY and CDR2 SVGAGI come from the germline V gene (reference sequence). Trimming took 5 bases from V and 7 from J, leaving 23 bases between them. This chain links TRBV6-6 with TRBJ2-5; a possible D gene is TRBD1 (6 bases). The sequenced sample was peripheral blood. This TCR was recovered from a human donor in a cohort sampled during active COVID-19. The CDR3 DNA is TGTGCCAGCAGTCGAGATCTCCGGGACAAGGGAGCGACCCAGTACTTC. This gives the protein CASSRDLRDKGATQYF.